A selection of T cell receptor beta chains follows, all from one sample in a study of blood T cell repertoires in COVID-19. The repertoire was sequenced with immunoSEQ multiplex PCR; TCRdb's copy has only in-frame clones and lacks some. The sample contains under 250,000 clones, 84% of which appear only once. The sample comprised peripheral blood. The source is a human donor in a cohort sampled during active COVID-19. Both conserved end residues are part of each CDR3. D genes are given only for firm matches. Clone sizes are given selectively: once, few, many, or a class where the clone is expanded.

abundance,d_gene,j_gene,v_gene,CDR3aa,CDR3nt
-,TRBD1,TRBJ1-1,TRBV13,CASSASGTGEYPQRAEAFF,TGTGCCAGCAGCGCCTCCGGGACAGGGGAATACCCACAAAGGGCTGAAGCTTTCTTT
-,-,TRBJ2-3,TRBV5-1,CASSLEQRRTDTQYF,TGCGCCAGCAGCTTGGAACAACGTCGCACAGATACGCAGTATTTT
once,TRBD2,TRBJ2-1,TRBV18,CASSGSGTRGNEQFF,TGTGCCAGCTCCGGGTCCGGGACTAGGGGCAATGAGCAGTTCTTC
-,TRBD1,TRBJ1-5,TRBV19,CASRTGSTQPQHF,TGTGCCAGTAGGACAGGGTCAACCCAGCCCCAGCATTTT
-,-,TRBJ2-7,TRBV15,CATSRDPGESYEQYF,TGTGCCACCAGCAGAGATCCCGGGGAATCGTACGAGCAGTACTTC
many,TRBD2,TRBJ2-2,TRBV5-1,CASSAGLAGGLTGELFF,TGCGCCAGCAGCGCGGGACTAGCGGGAGGGCTCACCGGGGAGCTGTTTTTT
-,-,TRBJ2-1,TRBV24-1,CATSARSSYNEQFF,TGTGCCACCAGTGCGAGGAGCTCCTACAATGAGCAGTTCTTC
-,TRBD1,TRBJ2-5,TRBV24-1,CATSDSTGTGYQETQYF,TGTGCCACCAGTGATTCGACAGGGACGGGGTACCAAGAGACCCAGTACTTC
-,-,TRBJ1-5,TRBV4-1,CASSQSGTREQPQHF,TGCGCCAGCAGCCAATCCGGGACGCGGGAACAGCCCCAGCATTTT
-,-,TRBJ2-3,TRBV6-5,CASGRRGQGTDTQYF,TGTGCCAGTGGGCGCAGGGGCCAGGGGACAGATACGCAGTATTTT
-,-,TRBJ1-5,TRBV2,CASRRGAPNWKPQHF,TGTGCCAGCAGGCGGGGGGCACCGAATTGGAAGCCCCAGCATTTT
once,TRBD1,TRBJ1-2,TRBV12-3/TRBV12-4,CASSIGQAGYTF,TGTGCCAGCAGCATAGGACAGGCCGGCTACACCTTC
-,TRBD1,TRBJ2-7,TRBV2,CASRPGTASYEQYF,TGTGCCAGCAGACCCGGGACAGCCTCCTACGAGCAGTACTTC
-,TRBD2,TRBJ2-1,TRBV29-1,CSVVADIAGGYNEQFF,TGCAGCGTTGTAGCCGATATAGCGGGGGGCTACAATGAGCAGTTCTTC
once,TRBD1,TRBJ2-5,TRBV4-1,CASSTRPGQGEQETQYF,TGCGCCAGCAGCACCCGACCGGGACAGGGTGAGCAAGAGACCCAGTACTTC
-,TRBD1,TRBJ2-7,TRBV2,CASTADRTSEQYF,TGTGCCAGCACCGCGGACAGGACCTCCGAGCAGTACTTC
-,TRBD1,TRBJ1-1,TRBV5-1,CASSLVVGGTAEAFF,TGCGCCAGCAGCTTGGTAGTCGGTGGGACAGCTGAAGCTTTCTTT
-,TRBD2,TRBJ2-1,TRBV3-1/TRBV3-2,CASSPLAGGYNEQFF,TGTGCCAGCAGCCCCCTAGCGGGAGGTTACAATGAGCAGTTCTTC
-,-,TRBJ2-1,TRBV4-1,CASSQDWAPSESSYNEQFF,TGCGCCAGCAGCCAAGATTGGGCTCCTAGCGAAAGCTCCTACAATGAGCAGTTCTTC
-,-,TRBJ2-5,TRBV5-1,CASSLQARETQYF,TGCGCCAGCAGCTTGCAGGCCCGGGAGACCCAGTACTTC
-,-,TRBJ2-7,TRBV6-5,CASRSGGANSYEQYF,TGTGCCAGCAGATCAGGAGGGGCTAACTCCTACGAGCAGTACTTC
-,TRBD2,TRBJ2-1,TRBV29-1,CSVEGGTSALNEQFF,TGCAGCGTTGAAGGAGGGACTAGCGCCCTCAATGAGCAGTTCTTC
-,-,TRBJ2-5,TRBV3-1/TRBV3-2,CASSQYGGETQYF,TGTGCCAGCAGCCAATACGGAGGGGAGACCCAGTACTTC
-,TRBD1,TRBJ2-3,TRBV7-8,CASRLRDRDTDTQYF,TGTGCCAGCAGACTGCGGGACAGGGACACAGATACGCAGTATTTT
once,-,TRBJ1-4,TRBV27,CASSPRVVGHEKLFF,TGTGCCAGCAGTCCACGGGTAGTGGGGCATGAAAAACTGTTTTTT
-,-,TRBJ2-1,TRBV5-1,CASRVGGGRGRDEQFF,TGCGCCAGCAGGGTCGGTGGTGGCAGGGGTAGGGATGAGCAGTTCTTC
-,-,TRBJ2-7,TRBV6-5,CASSPTGYEQYF,TGTGCCAGCAGTCCGACGGGTTACGAGCAGTACTTC
once,TRBD1,TRBJ1-4,TRBV2,CASNLIQGDNEKLFF,TGTGCCAGCAACCTAATTCAGGGGGACAATGAAAAACTGTTTTTT
-,-,TRBJ1-3,TRBV18,CASSPLNRRRRGESGNTIYF,TGTGCCAGCTCACCACTGAACAGGCGGCGTCGGGGGGAGTCTGGAAACACCATATATTTT
-,-,TRBJ2-7,TRBV7-2,CASSLRRDAYEQYF,TGTGCCAGCAGCCTCCGCCGGGATGCCTACGAGCAGTACTTC
-,TRBD2,TRBJ2-7,TRBV3-1/TRBV3-2,CASSLFPSGSAYEQYF,TGTGCCAGCAGCCTCTTCCCTAGCGGGAGTGCCTACGAGCAGTACTTC
-,TRBD2,TRBJ2-7,TRBV12-3/TRBV12-4,CASRDSWEGEQYF,TGTGCCAGCAGAGATAGTTGGGAGGGGGAGCAGTACTTC
-,TRBD1,TRBJ2-7,TRBV4-1,CASSQGTGYFYEQYF,TGCGCCAGCAGCCAAGGGACAGGGTACTTCTACGAGCAGTACTTC
-,TRBD1,TRBJ2-1,TRBV7-9,CASSLDRGRNEQFF,TGTGCCAGCAGCTTGGACAGGGGGCGCAATGAGCAGTTCTTC
-,-,TRBJ2-1,TRBV7-8,CASSLLNEQFF,TGTGCCAGCAGCCTCCTCAATGAGCAGTTCTTC
few,-,TRBJ2-7,TRBV19,CASSDPWIPRAGESYEQYF,TGTGCCAGTAGTGACCCCTGGATACCGAGAGCGGGCGAGTCCTACGAGCAGTACTTC
-,TRBD2,TRBJ2-2,TRBV19,CASSIWGTSGKAELFF,TGTGCCAGTAGTATATGGGGGACTAGCGGGAAGGCGGAGCTGTTTTTT
once,TRBD1,TRBJ2-1,TRBV18,CASSRTGGMDEQFF,TGTGCCAGCTCGCGGACAGGGGGTATGGATGAGCAGTTCTTC
-,TRBD2,TRBJ2-2,TRBV19,CASSPRLAVTGELFF,TGTGCCAGTAGTCCGCGACTAGCGGTTACCGGGGAGCTGTTTTTT
once,TRBD1,TRBJ2-3,TRBV4-2,CASSQLRGHTDTQYF,TGTGCCAGCAGCCAACTCAGGGGGCACACAGATACGCAGTATTTT
-,-,TRBJ1-5,TRBV10-3,CAISESGDGGQPQHF,TGTGCCATCAGTGAGTCTGGGGACGGAGGGCAGCCCCAGCATTTT
-,TRBD1,TRBJ2-5,TRBV4-1,CASSQGDRDQETQYF,TGCGCCAGCAGCCAAGGGGACAGGGATCAAGAGACCCAGTACTTC
-,TRBD1,TRBJ2-7,TRBV3-1/TRBV3-2,CASSQGTGWTPYEQYF,TGTGCCAGCAGCCAAGGGACAGGGTGGACTCCCTACGAGCAGTACTTC
-,TRBD1,TRBJ2-7,TRBV3-1/TRBV3-2,CASSQITGGRRYEQYF,TGTGCCAGCAGCCAAATTACAGGGGGCAGGAGGTACGAGCAGTACTTC
-,TRBD2,TRBJ2-3,TRBV4-1,CASSQGSGGQTSTDTQYF,TGCGCCAGCAGCCAAGGTTCGGGAGGACAAACTAGCACAGATACGCAGTATTTT
-,-,TRBJ2-2,TRBV5-6,CASSHRFRTSTGELFF,TGTGCCAGCAGCCACAGGTTTAGGACGTCCACCGGGGAGCTGTTTTTT